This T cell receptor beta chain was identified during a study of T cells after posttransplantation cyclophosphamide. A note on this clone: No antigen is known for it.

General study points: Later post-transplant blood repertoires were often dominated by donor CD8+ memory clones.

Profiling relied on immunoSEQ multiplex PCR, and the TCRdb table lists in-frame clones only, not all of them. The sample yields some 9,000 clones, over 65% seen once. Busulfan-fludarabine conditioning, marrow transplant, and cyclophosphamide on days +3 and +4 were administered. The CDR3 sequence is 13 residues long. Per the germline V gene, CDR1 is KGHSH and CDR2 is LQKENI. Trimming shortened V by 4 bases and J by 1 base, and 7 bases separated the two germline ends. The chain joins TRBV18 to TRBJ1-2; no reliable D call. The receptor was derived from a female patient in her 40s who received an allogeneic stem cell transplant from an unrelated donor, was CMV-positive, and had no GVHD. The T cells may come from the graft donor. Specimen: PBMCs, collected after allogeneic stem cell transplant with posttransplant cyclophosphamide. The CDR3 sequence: CASSQGLNYGYTF. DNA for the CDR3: TGTGCCAGCTCACAAGGACTTAACTATGGCTACACCTTC.